This is a list of T cell receptor beta chains from one sample in a study of cytomegalovirus exposure and HLA in healthy donors. The table came from immunoSEQ multiplex PCR; TCRdb's copy has only in-frame clones and leaves some out. The repertoire holds under 200,000 clones, with approximately 78% as singletons. Sequenced: PBMCs. The source of these receptors is a girl aged 2-10 years in good health and CMV-seropositive. Each CDR3 is given with its conserved first and last residue. D genes are given only for firm matches. Size tells how often a clone was seen (once, few, many) or the class of an expanded clone, and some rows leave it out.

D gene: NA; clone size: NA; V gene: TRBV27; J gene: TRBJ1-2; CDR3 DNA: TGTGCCAGCAGTCCTGGCACCGGGGTCGGTAGCTATGGCTACACCTTC; CDR3 protein: CASSPGTGVGSYGYTF
D gene: TRBD1; clone size: NA; V gene: TRBV7-8; J gene: TRBJ1-5; CDR3 DNA: TGTGCCAGCAGCTTGGGGGACAGGCAGCCCCAGCATTTT; CDR3 protein: CASSLGDRQPQHF
D gene: NA; clone size: NA; V gene: TRBV2; J gene: TRBJ2-2; CDR3 DNA: TGTGCCAGCAGTGAAGCTGACATCACCGGGGAGCTGTTTTTT; CDR3 protein: CASSEADITGELFF
D gene: NA; clone size: NA; V gene: TRBV11-2; J gene: TRBJ1-1; CDR3 DNA: TGTGCCAGCAGCTCGTTAGACAGTAGCTGGGCGAACACTGAAGCTTTCTTT; CDR3 protein: CASSSLDSSWANTEAFF
D gene: NA; clone size: NA; V gene: TRBV7-9; J gene: TRBJ2-3; CDR3 DNA: TGTGCCAGCAGCTTAGTGGGCGGGACCGGCACAGATACGCAGTATTTT; CDR3 protein: CASSLVGGTGTDTQYF
D gene: TRBD1; clone size: NA; V gene: TRBV5-1; J gene: TRBJ1-1; CDR3 DNA: TGCGCCAGCAGCCTAATGCGGGACAGGGGGCGCGAGTTT; CDR3 protein: CASSLMRDRGREF
D gene: TRBD2; clone size: once; V gene: TRBV30; J gene: TRBJ2-1; CDR3 DNA: TGTGCCTGGCGTCCGGGACTAGCGGGAAATGAGCAGTTCTTC; CDR3 protein: CAWRPGLAGNEQFF
D gene: TRBD1; clone size: once; V gene: TRBV6-5; J gene: TRBJ1-2; CDR3 DNA: TGTGCCAGCAGTTACTCCAGGGGGGATGGCTACACCTTC; CDR3 protein: CASSYSRGDGYTF
D gene: NA; clone size: NA; V gene: TRBV30; J gene: TRBJ2-3; CDR3 DNA: TGTGCCTGGAGCCCTAGCACAGATACGCAGTATTTT; CDR3 protein: CAWSPSTDTQYF
D gene: NA; clone size: NA; V gene: TRBV10-1; J gene: TRBJ1-1; CDR3 DNA: TGCGCCAGCAGTGAGTCGGGGGGGTTTGGTGCTTTCTTT; CDR3 protein: CASSESGGFGAFF
D gene: NA; clone size: NA; V gene: TRBV28; J gene: TRBJ2-6; CDR3 DNA: TGTGCCAGCAACAGCGGGTCTGGGGCCAACGTCCTGACTTTC; CDR3 protein: CASNSGSGANVLTF
D gene: NA; clone size: once; V gene: TRBV30; J gene: TRBJ1-4; CDR3 DNA: TGTGCCTGGAGTCCAGGGACAACGAATGAAAAACTGTTTTTT; CDR3 protein: CAWSPGTTNEKLFF
D gene: NA; clone size: NA; V gene: TRBV7-9; J gene: TRBJ2-3; CDR3 DNA: TGTGCCAGCAGCTTAAGGACAGCTAGCACAGATACGCAGTATTTT; CDR3 protein: CASSLRTASTDTQYF
D gene: NA; clone size: NA; V gene: TRBV2; J gene: TRBJ2-5; CDR3 DNA: TGTGCCAGCAGTGAAGAGAGGGTGGAGACCCAGTACTTC; CDR3 protein: CASSEERVETQYF
D gene: TRBD2; clone size: NA; V gene: TRBV4-1; J gene: TRBJ2-1; CDR3 DNA: TGCGCCAGCAGGGAGACTAGCGGGAGCCGTTCAAATGAGCAGTTCTTC; CDR3 protein: CASRETSGSRSNEQFF
D gene: TRBD1; clone size: NA; V gene: TRBV4-1; J gene: TRBJ1-1; CDR3 DNA: TGCGCCAGCAGCCCTAGACAGGGGCCGACTGAAGCTTTCTTT; CDR3 protein: CASSPRQGPTEAFF
D gene: NA; clone size: NA; V gene: TRBV7-9; J gene: TRBJ2-7; CDR3 DNA: TGTGCCAGCAGCTTAGCGATGATAGCTACCTCCTACGAGCAGTACTTC; CDR3 protein: CASSLAMIATSYEQYF
D gene: TRBD1; clone size: NA; V gene: TRBV6-5; J gene: TRBJ2-7; CDR3 DNA: TGTGCCAGCAGGACAGGGGGTAAAGGGCAGTACTTC; CDR3 protein: CASRTGGKGQYF
D gene: NA; clone size: NA; V gene: TRBV7-9; J gene: TRBJ2-5; CDR3 DNA: TGTGCCAGCAGCTCCCTAAGGGGGAAGGAGACCCAGTACTTC; CDR3 protein: CASSSLRGKETQYF
D gene: TRBD1; clone size: NA; V gene: TRBV28; J gene: TRBJ1-3; CDR3 DNA: TGTGCCAGCAGTTGGGGACAGGGGCCTGGAAACACCATATATTTT; CDR3 protein: CASSWGQGPGNTIYF
D gene: TRBD1; clone size: NA; V gene: TRBV7-9; J gene: TRBJ1-2; CDR3 DNA: TGTGCCAGCAGCTTACCCGACAGGGGGCGGAATGGCTACACCTTC; CDR3 protein: CASSLPDRGRNGYTF
D gene: NA; clone size: NA; V gene: TRBV20-1; J gene: TRBJ1-2; CDR3 DNA: TGCAGTGGCAGGGATGGCTACACCTTC; CDR3 protein: CSGRDGYTF
D gene: NA; clone size: NA; V gene: TRBV7-3; J gene: TRBJ1-2; CDR3 DNA: TGTGCCAGCAGCCCTGTGGGGTCGAGGGTTCTTGGCTACACCTTC; CDR3 protein: CASSPVGSRVLGYTF
D gene: NA; clone size: few; V gene: TRBV29-1; J gene: TRBJ2-7; CDR3 DNA: TGCAGCGTTGAAGAAATACCCGGACAAATACGGTACTTC; CDR3 protein: CSVEEIPGQIRYF
D gene: NA; clone size: few; V gene: TRBV5-6; J gene: TRBJ2-7; CDR3 DNA: TGTGCCAGCAGCTTGGCCAACGGCTACGAGCAGTACTTC; CDR3 protein: CASSLANGYEQYF
D gene: NA; clone size: NA; V gene: TRBV27; J gene: TRBJ2-2; CDR3 DNA: TGTGCCAGCAGTTTGGGCCTTAACACCGGGGAGCTGTTTTTT; CDR3 protein: CASSLGLNTGELFF